This TCR beta chain was sequenced in a study of blood T cells in healthy people across ages. Study observations and caveats: Measured against age, TCR beta diversity per million T cells decreased in a roughly linear manner. Unsorted PBMC material precluded a definitive naive versus antigen-experienced comparison.

The second PCR ran about 7 to 12 cycles with a sample-barcoded 5' primer and J-beta primers. TCRdb recomputed calls from the 5' RACE reads with MiXCR, one row per CDR3 protein. The table has 550,000 to 750,000 distinct CDR3 sequences, under 25% seen once. Turning to this clonotype: Its antigen remains unidentified.

This receptor was taken from a man between 65 and 85 years old in good health. Sequencing was done on a sample of blood.

The CDR3 here is CASSSMGGETQYF. CDR3 DNA: TGTGCCAGCAGCTCCATGGGAGGGGAGACCCAGTACTTC. The chain has TRBV7-3 and TRBJ2-5; 7 nucleotides align to TRBD2. The germline CDR1 and CDR2 sequences are SGHTA and FQGTGA. The J segment lost 5 bases and the V segment lost 4 bases, leaving 4 bases of the junction unmatched. The CDR3 length is 13 residues.